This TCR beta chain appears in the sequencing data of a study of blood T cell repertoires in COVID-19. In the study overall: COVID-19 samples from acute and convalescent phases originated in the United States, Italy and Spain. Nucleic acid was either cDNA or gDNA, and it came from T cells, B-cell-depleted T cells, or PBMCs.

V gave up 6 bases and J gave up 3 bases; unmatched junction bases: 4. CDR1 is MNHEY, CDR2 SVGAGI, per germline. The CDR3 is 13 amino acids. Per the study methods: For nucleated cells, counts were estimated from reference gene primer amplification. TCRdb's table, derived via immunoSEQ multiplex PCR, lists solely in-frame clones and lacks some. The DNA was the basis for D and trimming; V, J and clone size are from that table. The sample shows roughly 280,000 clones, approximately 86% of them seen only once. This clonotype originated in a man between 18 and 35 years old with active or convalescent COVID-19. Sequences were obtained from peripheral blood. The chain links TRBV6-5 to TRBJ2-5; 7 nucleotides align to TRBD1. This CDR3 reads CASRNRGEETQYF. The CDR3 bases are TGTGCCAGCAGGAACAGGGGAGAAGAGACCCAGTACTTC.